This entry lists 18 T cell receptor beta chains sequenced from one sample in a study of shared clonotypes between healthy human individuals. Assay: immunoSEQ multiplex PCR; the TCRdb copy retains only in-frame clones and omits some. The data contain about 2.1 million clones, just under 95% of them singletons. CD8 cells regarded as naive lacked CD45RO, were positively chosen for CCR7, and omitted terminally differentiated effector memory CD45RA+ cells. Sequenced material: naive CD8+ T cells from PBMCs. These receptors were taken from a man aged 18 to 29 in good health. Some clones in this sample may be carry-over from other donors' samples.

The genes are TRBV5-1 and TRBJ2-5, with 11 bases identical to TRBD2. This CDR3 has 17 amino acids. Germline CDR1 is SGHRS and CDR2 is YFSETQ. V shed 3 bases and J 0 bases; nucleotides not matched to a gene: 7. CDR3 in amino acids: CASSSGPGLADQETQYF. CDR3 nucleotide sequence: TGCGCCAGCAGCTCTGGCCCGGGACTAGCGGACCAAGAGACCCAGTACTTC.

The chain employs TRBV4-2 and TRBJ2-2; the D gene is possibly TRBD2 (5 bases). V was clipped by 0 bases and J by 6 bases, with 17 bases between them. Germline CDR1 and CDR2: LGHNA and YNFKEQ. The CDR3 covers 17 residues. The CDR3 bases are TGTGCCAGCAGCCAAGAATGGCGGTTGGCTAGCCCCGGGGAGCTGTTTTTT. It yields the protein CASSQEWRLASPGELFF.

This chain joins TRBV29-1 and TRBJ2-7; 8 nucleotides align to TRBD1. From germline, CDR1 is SQVTM and CDR2 ANQGSEA. The CDR3 length is 12 residues. The V segment lost 8 bases and the J segment 2 bases; nucleotides outside the gene matches: 5. In DNA form, the CDR3 reads TGCAGCATCATGGGACAGGCCTACGAGCAGTACTTC. Protein: CSIMGQAYEQYF.

The chain is built from TRBV6-1 and TRBJ1-1; D possibly corresponds to TRBD1 (5 bases). There are 12 residues in the CDR3. Trimming left V 5 bases short and J 7 bases short, with 11 bases between. Germline CDR1 MNHNS, CDR2 SASEGT. The CDR3 reads CASSPGTGEAFF. The DNA for the CDR3 is TGTGCCAGCAGTCCCGGGACGGGTGAAGCTTTCTTT.

J is TRBJ2-1 and V is TRBV11-2; 7 bases agree with TRBD1. CDR3 length: 15 residues. The junction had 6 bases not matched to a gene; V was cut back by 0 bases and J by 7 bases. The germline V gene has CDR1 SGHAT and CDR2 FQNNGV. The CDR3, as DNA: TGTGCCAGCAGCTTAGAACGGACAGGATTAAATGAGCAGTTCTTC. It translates to CASSLERTGLNEQFF.

This clone was recorded once. J is TRBJ2-7 and V is TRBV7-9; D is undetermined. From germline, CDR1 is SEHNR and CDR2 FQNEAQ (reference sequence). The CDR3 is 14 residues long. The germline V and J ends were trimmed by 5 bases and 3 bases, with 14 bases remaining between them. The CDR3 nucleotides are TGTGCCAGCAGCCATACCAAAGGAAACTACGAGCAGTACTTC. It is translated as CASSHTKGNYEQYF.

The chain has TRBV2 and TRBJ2-1; D call uncertain. V lost 7 bases, J lost 10 bases, and 26 bases lay in between. This CDR3 is built from 16 residues. Germline-derived CDR1 and CDR2 are SNHLY and FYNNEI. CDR3 nucleotide sequence: TGTGCCAGCAAGGAACCGTTGAAAGGTTTTGGCGTAGAGCAGTTCTTC. It translates to CASKEPLKGFGVEQFF. The full variable domain, its missing parts supplied by reference TRBV2 and TRBJ2-1, is EPEVTQTPSHQVTQMGQEVILRCVPISNHLYFYWYRQILGQKVEFLVSFYNNEISEKSEIFDDQFSVERPDGSNFTLKIRSTKLEDSAMYFCASKEPLKGFGVEQFFGPGTRLTVL.

The genes are TRBV2 and TRBJ2-3; D possibly matches TRBD1 or TRBD2 (5 bases each). The length of the CDR3 is 14 residues. The germline gives CDR1 SNHLY, CDR2 FYNNEI. Between the trimmed V and J ends, which lost 7 bases and 6 bases, there was a span of 17 bases. The CDR3 is CASIRDGSADTQYF. The CDR3 DNA sequence: TGTGCCAGCATCCGGGACGGCTCGGCGGATACGCAGTATTTT. The whole variable domain, filled in from reference TRBV2 and TRBJ2-3, reads EPEVTQTPSHQVTQMGQEVILRCVPISNHLYFYWYRQILGQKVEFLVSFYNNEISEKSEIFDDQFSVERPDGSNFTLKIRSTKLEDSAMYFCASIRDGSADTQYFGPGTRLTVL.

The chain recombines TRBV11-3 with TRBJ2-7, with 7 bases identical to TRBD2. Germline CDR1 reads SGHNT; CDR2 reads YENEEA. This CDR3 comprises 14 residues. With V trimmed by 2 bases and J by 3 bases, 4 bases remained unmatched. The CDR3 DNA follows: TGTGCCAGCAGCTTAACCAGCGGGGACTACGAGCAGTACTTC. Translated: CASSLTSGDYEQYF.

V gene TRBV5-4 combines with J gene TRBJ2-7, with a weak D call TRBD2 (6 bases). This CDR3 has 14 amino acids. V lost 0 bases and J lost 1, with 8 bases in between. CDR1 and CDR2 (germline): SGHNT, YYREEE (reference sequence). CDR3: CASSLAGESYEQYF. The CDR3 DNA is TGTGCCAGCAGCTTGGCGGGGGAGTCCTACGAGCAGTACTTC.

This clone was seen a few times. The sample holds other DNA sequences that translate to the same CDR3. The chain links TRBV9 to TRBJ2-5; no clear D gene. The CDR3 runs to 12 residues. V lost 0 bases, J lost 4 bases, and 4 bases lay in between. CDR1 and CDR2 (germline): SGDLS, YYNGEE. For the CDR3, the DNA is TGTGCCAGCAGCGTAGAGGGAGAGACCCAGTACTTC. Amino acid sequence: CASSVEGETQYF.

This chain links TRBV11-2 with TRBJ2-2; D is unclear. Trimming took off 5 bases at V and 0 bases at J, with 10 bases between the two ends. The CDR3 runs 15 residues. The V gene's germline CDR1 is SGHAT and CDR2 FQNNGV. The CDR3 loop reads CASSRWTANTGELFF. Written as DNA, the CDR3 is TGTGCCAGCAGCCGATGGACCGCGAACACCGGGGAGCTGTTTTTT.

The chain employs TRBV7-8 and TRBJ2-1; D remains unclear. Trimming pared 3 bases from V and 8 bases from J, leaving 20 bases between. There are 16 residues in the CDR3. The V gene's germline CDR1 is SGHVS and CDR2 FQNEAQ. The CDR3 DNA reads TGTGCCAGCAGCTTGCCGACCCCACGGTCTAACTATGAGCAGTTCTTC. This codes for CASSLPTPRSNYEQFF.

This chain connects TRBV7-9 to TRBJ2-1; D is possibly TRBD2 (6 bases). Trimming took off 5 bases at V and 2 bases at J, with 19 bases between the two ends. Per germline, CDR1 SEHNR and CDR2 FQNEAQ (reference sequence). CDR3 length: 17 amino acids. In nucleotides, the CDR3 is TGTGCCAGCAGCCCTCTTTTCGGAGGGGTACCCTACAATGAGCAGTTCTTC. It is translated as CASSPLFGGVPYNEQFF.

This clone was seen just once. CDR3 loop: CAWPLTLAGDSYEQYF. CDR3 bases: TGTGCCTGGCCCCTAACACTAGCGGGGGATTCCTACGAGCAGTACTTC. The V and J genes are TRBV30 and TRBJ2-7; 11 bases match TRBD2. V was pared by 5 bases and J by 1 base, with 10 bases of the junction left unmatched. Germline-derived CDR1 and CDR2 are GTSNPN and SVGIG (reference sequence). This CDR3 region has 16 residues.

The J gene is TRBJ2-6, the V gene TRBV9, with 7 bases fitting TRBD2. The J segment lost 0 bases and the V segment lost 3 bases, leaving 9 bases of the junction unmatched. Looked up from germline, CDR1 is SGDLS and CDR2 is YYNGEE. This CDR3 is built from 18 residues. The CDR3 region is CASSASGDYPSGANVLTF. DNA for the CDR3: TGTGCCAGCAGCGCCTCTGGGGACTACCCCTCTGGGGCCAACGTCCTGACTTTC.

CDR3 amino acids: CASSYNSREASYEQYF. The CDR3 nucleotides read TGTGCCAGCAGTTATAACAGCCGGGAGGCTAGCTACGAGCAGTACTTC. J is TRBJ2-7 and V is TRBV7-8; 7 nucleotides agree with TRBD2. With V trimmed by 6 bases and J by 3 bases, 14 bases remained unmatched. The CDR3 runs to 16 residues. CDR1 and CDR2 from the germline V gene are SGHVS and FQNEAQ.

The chain recombines TRBV4-2 with TRBJ1-3; D may be TRBD1 (5 bases). CDR1 LGHNA and CDR2 YNFKEQ come from the germline V gene. The CDR3 length is 16 residues. V gave up 2 bases and J gave up 0 bases, with 11 bases separating them. For the CDR3, the DNA is TGTGCCAGCAGCCAATACGACAGTAGCTCTGGAAACACCATATATTTT. Translating it yields CASSQYDSSSGNTIYF.